This TCR beta chain was sequenced in a study of breast tumors, draining lymph nodes, adjacent tissues. Breast cancer patients provided tissue from their axillary draining lymph nodes. TCRdb called the multiplex PCR reads again in MiXCR, with one record for every CDR3 protein. The sample has around 130,000 distinct CDR3 sequences; approximately 29% are singletons. CDR1 LNHDA and CDR2 SQIVND come from the germline V gene (reference sequence). The junction had 14 bases not matched to a gene; V was cut back by 3 bases and J by 5 bases. The CDR3 is 17 amino acids. The table lists this clonotype with many counts. Antigen unknown. Notes on the study in general: Data only fit, rather than demonstrated, lymph node origin of most tumor T cells.

The chain couples TRBV19 to TRBJ2-7; 9 positions agree with TRBD1. This sequence originates from a female donor with breast cancer. Some clones in this sample may be carry-over from other donors' samples. Sequencing used axillary lymph node tissue. The CDR3: CASSIRTGDLFRNEQYF. CDR3 nucleotide sequence: TGTGCCAGTAGTATCCGGACAGGGGATTTGTTTCGGAACGAGCAGTACTTC.